This TCR beta chain was sequenced for a study of blood T cell repertoires in COVID-19. Study-wide background: PBMCs, B-cell-depleted T cells, or T cells provided the cDNA or gDNA that made up the material.

Between the trimmed V and J ends, which lost 1 base and 4 bases, there was a span of 14 bases. Germline assignment: CDR1 LGHDT and CDR2 YNNKEL (reference sequence). CDR3 length equals 16 residues. The method was immunoSEQ multiplex PCR; TCRdb's version includes in-frame clones alone and lacks a portion of them. Of 200,000 to 300,000 clones in the sample, 70% to 90% were seen once. The chain couples TRBV3-1 (or the pseudogene TRBV3-2) to TRBJ1-3, with a tentative D call TRBD1 (6 bases). Source material: peripheral blood. The TCR originated in a man older than 75 with acute or convalescent COVID-19. Here the CDR3 DNA reads TGTGCCAGCAGCCAAGGGATGGGGGCGCGGGGAAACACCATATATTTT. Translated, it gives CASSQGMGARGNTIYF.